A single sample is the source of the 4 T cell receptor beta chains below, sequenced in a study of OX40 agonist ivuxolimab in advanced cancers. Data came from immunoSEQ multiplex PCR; TCRdb stores just in-frame clones and leaves some out. The top ten clones hold approximately 0.78% of a sample with some 66,000 clones, 85% of them seen once. The sequencing used CD4+ or CD8+ T cells sorted from blood, collected in a trial of the OX40 agonist ivuxolimab. The receptors here all came from an adult with an advanced solid tumor such as melanoma, head and neck, liver or kidney cancer.

DNA for the CDR3: TGTGCCAGCAGCCCGAGGACTGCGGTGGGCACAGATACGCAGTATTTT. This codes for CASSPRTAVGTDTQYF. The chain couples TRBV7-9 to TRBJ2-3; a weak D match, TRBD2 (5 bases). Germline assignment: CDR1 SEHNR and CDR2 FQNEAQ (reference sequence). This CDR3 comprises 16 residues. The germline V and J ends were trimmed by 5 bases and 1 base, with 16 bases remaining between them.

The chain employs TRBV30 and TRBJ2-3; D may be TRBD1 or TRBD2 (5 bases each). With 3 bases removed from V and 0 bases from J, the gap between germline ends came to 13 bases. The CDR3 extends over 15 amino acids. In germline, CDR1 is GTSNPN, CDR2 SVGIG (reference sequence). In DNA form, the CDR3 reads TGTGCCTGGAGAGAGGGGCTATCTAGCACAGATACGCAGTATTTT. Its translation is CAWREGLSSTDTQYF.

This chain links TRBV7-2 with TRBJ2-1; D remains ambiguous. The V gene lost 4 bases and the J gene lost 4 bases, with 8 bases spanning the gap. The CDR3 runs to 13 residues. CDR1 and CDR2 from the germline V gene are SGHTA and FQGNSA. Written as DNA, the CDR3 is TGTGCCAGCAGCTCAACCAGATACAATGAGCAGTTCTTC. Its protein product is CASSSTRYNEQFF. The variable domain in full, completed from reference TRBV7-2 and TRBJ2-1, reads GAGVSQSPSNKVTEKGKDVELRCDPISGHTALYWYRQSLGQGLEFLIYFQGNSAPDKSGLPSDRFSAERTGGSVSTLTIQRTQQEDSAVYLCASSSTRYNEQFFGPGTRLTVL.

In its sample, this clone was seen once. The J gene is TRBJ2-4, the V gene TRBV6-1, with 11 bases identical to TRBD1. The germline CDR1 and CDR2 sequences are MNHNS and SASEGT. After removal of 0 bases from V and 0 bases from J, the junction contained 10 bases not matched to a gene. The CDR3 runs 20 residues. This CDR3 is CASSEAGGQGAKIAKNIQYF. CDR3 sequence (DNA): TGTGCCAGCAGTGAAGCGGGAGGACAGGGGGCTAAGATAGCCAAAAACATTCAGTACTTC.